This T cell receptor beta chain was recovered during a study of cytomegalovirus exposure and HLA in healthy donors. Whole-study results and caveats: Later analysis demonstrated an association between a missense DCLRE1C variant and TCR beta V- and J-gene trimming.

As for this clone: Its antigen is not identified.

Germline CDR1 and CDR2: SEHNR and FQNEAQ (reference sequence). Trimming cost V 0 bases and J 5 bases, with 11 bases left between them. The CDR3 is made up of 14 amino acids. The PCR employed 60 Vbeta primers together with 13 Jbeta primers. Profiling relied on immunoSEQ multiplex PCR, and the TCRdb table lists in-frame clones only, not all of them. The sample lists approximately 220,000 clones, approximately 80% occurring once. The chain has TRBV7-9 and TRBJ2-7; D might be TRBD1 (6 bases). The sample taken for sequencing was PBMCs. This clonotype originated in a boy between 2 and 10 years old in good health and CMV-seronegative. The DNA of the CDR3 is TGTGCCAGCAGCTTAGCAGGGGGAACTGACGAGCAGTACTTC. Protein: CASSLAGGTDEQYF.